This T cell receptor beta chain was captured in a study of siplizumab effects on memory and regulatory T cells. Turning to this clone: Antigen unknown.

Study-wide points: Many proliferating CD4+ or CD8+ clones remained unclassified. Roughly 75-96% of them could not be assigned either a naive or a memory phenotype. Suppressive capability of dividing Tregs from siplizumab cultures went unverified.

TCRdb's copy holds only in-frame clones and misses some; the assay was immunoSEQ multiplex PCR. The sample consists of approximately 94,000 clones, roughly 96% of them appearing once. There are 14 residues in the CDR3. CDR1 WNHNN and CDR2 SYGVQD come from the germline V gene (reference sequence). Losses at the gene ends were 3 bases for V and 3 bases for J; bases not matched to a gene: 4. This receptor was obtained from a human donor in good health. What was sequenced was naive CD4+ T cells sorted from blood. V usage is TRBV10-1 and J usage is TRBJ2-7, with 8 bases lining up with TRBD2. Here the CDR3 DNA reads TGCGCCAGCAGTGATTTCGGGGGGGGCTACGAGCAGTACTTC. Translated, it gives CASSDFGGGYEQYF.